Given below is one T cell receptor (beta chain) in context. Its antigen is currently unknown. The protocol attached unique molecular identifiers to individual cDNA molecules. TCRdb called the 5' RACE reads again in MiXCR, with one record for every CDR3 protein. Here the sample spans around 44,000 distinct CDR3 sequences, around 7.7% being singletons. The data are from a study of early T cells in non-severe SARS-CoV-2 infection. In the study overall: From unsorted whole blood, bulk RNA was sequenced, and the chains remained unpaired. General study results and limits: A preference for anti-spike CD8 responses marked VDJdb matching, which missed private and CD4 specificities.

V lost 5 bases, J lost 2 bases, and 8 bases stayed unmatched. From germline, CDR1 is SEHNR and CDR2 FQNEAQ (reference sequence). CDR3 length: 15 residues. The chain carries TRBV7-9 and TRBJ2-7; 8 bases agree with TRBD1. This sequence originates from an adult who was a healthcare worker with PCR-confirmed SARS-CoV-2 infection or an uninfected control (not recorded which). The sample consisted of whole blood. In DNA, the CDR3 is TGTGCCAGCAGCCTCGACAGGGGCGAAACCTACGAGCAGTACTTC. This translates into CASSLDRGETYEQYF.